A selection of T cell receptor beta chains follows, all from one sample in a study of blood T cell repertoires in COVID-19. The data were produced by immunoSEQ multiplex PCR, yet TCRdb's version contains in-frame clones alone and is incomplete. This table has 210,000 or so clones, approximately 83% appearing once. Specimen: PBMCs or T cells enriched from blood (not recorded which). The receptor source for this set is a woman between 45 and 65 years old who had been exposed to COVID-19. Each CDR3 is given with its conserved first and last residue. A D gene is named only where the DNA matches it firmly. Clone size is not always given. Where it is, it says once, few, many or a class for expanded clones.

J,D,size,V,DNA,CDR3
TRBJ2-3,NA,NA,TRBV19,TGTGCCAGTGAACAGTCAGGAAGGACAGATACGCAGTATTTT,CASEQSGRTDTQYF
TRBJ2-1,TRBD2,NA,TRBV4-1,TGCGCCAGCAGCCCCACGCCGACTAGCGGAACCTACAATGAGCAGTTCTTC,CASSPTPTSGTYNEQFF
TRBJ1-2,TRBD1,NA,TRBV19,TGTGCCAGTAGCATTACAGGGGGCGGCGGCTATGGCTACACCTTC,CASSITGGGGYGYTF
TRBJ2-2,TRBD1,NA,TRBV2,TGTGCCAGCAGGGACAGGGCGAACACCGGGGAGCTGTTTTTT,CASRDRANTGELFF
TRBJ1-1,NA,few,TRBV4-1,TGCGCCAGCAGCCCCCCTAGACCCGGGGGAGCCTTGAACACTGAAGCTTTCTTT,CASSPPRPGGALNTEAFF
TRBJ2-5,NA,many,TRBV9,TGTGCCAGCAGCGTAGCTAACGGGTTCGAAGAGACCCAGTACTTC,CASSVANGFEETQYF
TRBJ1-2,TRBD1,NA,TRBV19,TGTGCCGGAAATTCCGGGACAGGGGGCGAGTACACCTTC,CAGNSGTGGEYTF
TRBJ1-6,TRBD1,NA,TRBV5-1,TGCGCCAGCGGCCCGGGACAGGAGAATAATTCACCCCTCCACTTT,CASGPGQENNSPLHF
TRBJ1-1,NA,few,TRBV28,TGTGCCAGCAGTTTAAGCTTCCGGGGCACTGAAGCTTTCTTT,CASSLSFRGTEAFF
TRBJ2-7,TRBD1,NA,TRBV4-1,TGCGCCAGCAGCCAAGATCTTACCCCGGGACAGGGGCGCTACGAGCAGTACTTC,CASSQDLTPGQGRYEQYF
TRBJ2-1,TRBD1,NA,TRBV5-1,TGCGCCAGCAGCTCAGGGGGAAGCTCCTACAATGAGCAGTTCTTC,CASSSGGSSYNEQFF
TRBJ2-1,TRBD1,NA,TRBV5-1,TGCGCCAGCAGCTTACAGGGGGGATATGAGCAGTTCTTC,CASSLQGGYEQFF
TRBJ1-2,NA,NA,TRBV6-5,TGTGCCAGCAGTTCCGGGGGTGGTGGCTACACCTTC,CASSSGGGGYTF
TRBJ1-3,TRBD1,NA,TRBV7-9,TGTGCCAGCAGCCCCCGGACAGGGGGAGGAAACACCATATATTTT,CASSPRTGGGNTIYF
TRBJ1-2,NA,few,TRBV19,TGTGCCAGTAGTATACCGGGAATCCCTAACTATGGCTACACCTTC,CASSIPGIPNYGYTF
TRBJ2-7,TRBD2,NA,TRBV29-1,TGCAGCGTTCGCGGCGGGGGGGCCGGGGCTGTATTGGGCGAGCAGTACTTC,CSVRGGGAGAVLGEQYF
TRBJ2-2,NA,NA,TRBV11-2,TGTGCCAGCAGCCCCCTGGCAGGGGCCCTCACCGGGGAGCTGTTTTTT,CASSPLAGALTGELFF
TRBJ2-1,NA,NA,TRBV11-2,TGTGCCAGCAGCGCGGACAGAATATCCTACAATGAGCAGTTCTTC,CASSADRISYNEQFF
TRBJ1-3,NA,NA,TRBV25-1,TGTGCCAGCAGTGAATATGGCGGGGGAGGTGGAAACACCATATATTTT,CASSEYGGGGGNTIYF
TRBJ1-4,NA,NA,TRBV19,TGTGCCAGTAGTATACAGGGGACTAATGAAAAACTGTTTTTT,CASSIQGTNEKLFF
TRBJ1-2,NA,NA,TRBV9,TGTGCCAGCAGCGTAACACAGGGATTAGCTAACTATGGCTACACCTTC,CASSVTQGLANYGYTF
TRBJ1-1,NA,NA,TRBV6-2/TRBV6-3,TGTGCCAGCAGTCTTAGGGGGGGAACTGAAGCTTTCTTT,CASSLRGGTEAFF
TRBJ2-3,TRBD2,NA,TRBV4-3,TGCGCCAGCAGCCGAGTAGCGGGGGGGTCAGATACGCAGTATTTT,CASSRVAGGSDTQYF
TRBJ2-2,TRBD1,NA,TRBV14,TGTGCCAGCAGCCGGGACAGGTACACCGGGGAGCTGTTTTTT,CASSRDRYTGELFF
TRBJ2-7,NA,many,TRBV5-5,TGTGCCAGCAGCTTGGTAGGAAGGAGTGAGGAGCAGTACTTC,CASSLVGRSEEQYF
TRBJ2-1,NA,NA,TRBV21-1,TGTGCCAGCAGCAACGCCGGACAGGGGGCGCGAAATGAGCAGTTCTTC,CASSNAGQGARNEQFF
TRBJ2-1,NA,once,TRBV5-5,TGTGCCAGCAGCTTGCACGGGGATTCCTACAATGAGCAGTTCTTC,CASSLHGDSYNEQFF
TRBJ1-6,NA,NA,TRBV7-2,TGTGCCAGCAGTTTACGGACAGTCATTAATTCACCCCTCCACTTT,CASSLRTVINSPLHF
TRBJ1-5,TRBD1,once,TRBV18,TGTGCCAGCTCACCTCGAAAACTACAGGGGGTAAATCAGCCCCAGCATTTT,CASSPRKLQGVNQPQHF
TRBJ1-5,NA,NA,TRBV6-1,TGTGCCAGCAGTGAATACCCGGAGGGTCAGCCCCAGCATTTT,CASSEYPEGQPQHF
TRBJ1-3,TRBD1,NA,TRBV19,TGTGCCAGTAGAACAGGGGACACCATATATTTT,CASRTGDTIYF
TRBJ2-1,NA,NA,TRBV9,TGTGCCAGCAGCCCCTTCAGGGGAATCCACAATGAGCAGTTCTTC,CASSPFRGIHNEQFF
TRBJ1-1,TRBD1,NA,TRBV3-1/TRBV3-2,TGTGCCAGCAGCCAAGATGGGAGACAGGGTACGTGGAACACTGAAGCTTTCTTT,CASSQDGRQGTWNTEAFF
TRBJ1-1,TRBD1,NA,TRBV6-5,TGTGCCAGCGCCGTAGAGGACAGGGGGGCTGAAGCTTTCTTT,CASAVEDRGAEAFF
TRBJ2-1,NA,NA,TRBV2,TGTGCCAGCCGTCCCAGGACCTACAATGAGCAGTTCTTC,CASRPRTYNEQFF
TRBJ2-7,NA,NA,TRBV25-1,TGTGCCAGCAGTCAGGGCCGGTACGAGCAGTACTTC,CASSQGRYEQYF
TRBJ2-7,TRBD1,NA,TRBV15,TGTGCCACCAGCAGAGAGACAGGGACAGTCTCCTACGAGCAGTACTTC,CATSRETGTVSYEQYF
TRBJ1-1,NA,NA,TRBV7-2,TGTGCCAGCAGCTTTGGGCAATTGAACACTGAAGCTTTCTTT,CASSFGQLNTEAFF
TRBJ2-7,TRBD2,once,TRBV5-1,TGCGCCAGCAGCTTGGCTAGCGGGGTCCTCTACGAGCAGTACTTC,CASSLASGVLYEQYF
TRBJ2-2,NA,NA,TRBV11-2,TGTGCCAGCAGCTTCCCTGCGGGGCTACCCAACACCGGGGAGCTGTTTTTT,CASSFPAGLPNTGELFF
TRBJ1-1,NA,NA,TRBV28,TGTGCCGTGGGCACAGGTCTTATGAACACTGAAGCTTTCTTT,CAVGTGLMNTEAFF
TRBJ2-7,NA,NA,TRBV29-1,TGCAGCGTCGCCTGGGGGGCAGGCGGGGGATACGAGCAGTACTTC,CSVAWGAGGGYEQYF
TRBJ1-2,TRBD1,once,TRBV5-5,TGTGCCAGCAGCTTGGCCGGACAGGGGGTTCTGGGTGGCTACACCTTC,CASSLAGQGVLGGYTF
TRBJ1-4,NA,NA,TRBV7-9,TGTGCCAGCAGCTCGATCAGGGGCGAAAAACTGTTTTTT,CASSSIRGEKLFF
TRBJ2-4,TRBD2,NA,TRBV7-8,TGTGCCAGCAGCCACGGACTAGCGGGGGAGAAAAACATTCAGTACTTC,CASSHGLAGEKNIQYF
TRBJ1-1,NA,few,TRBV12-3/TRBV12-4,TGTGCCAGCAGTCCTCAGTTGAACACTGAAGCTTTCTTT,CASSPQLNTEAFF
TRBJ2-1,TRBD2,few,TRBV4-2,TGTGCCAGCAGCCTACAGCGGGGTGACAATGAGCAGTTCTTC,CASSLQRGDNEQFF
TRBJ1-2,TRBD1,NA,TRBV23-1,TGCGCCCCACAGGGGGCAGGGTATGGCTACACCTTC,CAPQGAGYGYTF
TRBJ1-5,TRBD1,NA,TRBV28,TGTGCCAGCAGGGTCAGGACAGGGAGTACGAATCAGCCCCAGCATTTT,CASRVRTGSTNQPQHF
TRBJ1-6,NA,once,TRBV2,TGTGCCAGCAGGGATGACAGCTTTGGGAATTCACCCCTCCACTTT,CASRDDSFGNSPLHF
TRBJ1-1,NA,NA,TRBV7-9,TGTGCCAGCAGCCCGGGACTTACGAACACTGAAGCTTTCTTT,CASSPGLTNTEAFF
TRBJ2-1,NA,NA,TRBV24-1,TGTGCCACCAGTGAGCGGGGCTCCTACAATGAGCAGTTCTTC,CATSERGSYNEQFF
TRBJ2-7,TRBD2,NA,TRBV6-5,TGTGCCAGTAGTCTACTAGCGGGGCCGAACGAGCAGTACTTC,CASSLLAGPNEQYF
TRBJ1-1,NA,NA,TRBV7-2,TGTGCCAGCAGCCCGGACACGGGCCGACCCACTGAAGCTTTCTTT,CASSPDTGRPTEAFF
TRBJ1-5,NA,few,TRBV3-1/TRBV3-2,TGTGCCAGCAGCCAAGGAACAGGGTGGGGCTCCGATCAGCCCCAGCATTTT,CASSQGTGWGSDQPQHF
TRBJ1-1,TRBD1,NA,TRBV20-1,TGCAGTGCTAGTTCCCGGACAGGGGCCATGAACACTGAAGCTTTCTTT,CSASSRTGAMNTEAFF
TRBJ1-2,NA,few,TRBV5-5,TGTGCCAGCAGCTTGGGACAGGAGATCTATGGCTACACCTTC,CASSLGQEIYGYTF
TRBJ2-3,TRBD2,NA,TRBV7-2,TGTGCCAGCAGCCCGACTAGCGGGGGGGTAGGCGCAGATACGCAGTATTTT,CASSPTSGGVGADTQYF
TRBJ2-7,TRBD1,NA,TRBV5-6,TGTGCCAGCAGCTTGGGACAGGGGGCGCTAGGGAACGAGCAGTACTTC,CASSLGQGALGNEQYF